Detailed here is one T cell receptor beta chain. Antigen unknown. Sequencing used immunoSEQ multiplex PCR; TCRdb keeps in-frame clones, though not all of them. The sample yields about 120,000 clones, less than 95% seen once. This sample is drawn from a study of T cell responses to AZD1222 COVID-19 vaccine. Overall study findings and caveats: Every sample of the repertoires postdated the peak T cell response. Baseline seropositivity occurred in only six AZD1222 recipients.

The germline gives CDR1 SGHNT, CDR2 YYREEE (reference sequence). The CDR3 consists of 16 residues. V was clipped by 2 bases and J by 1 base, with 15 bases between them. The clonotype comes from an adult in good health. This chain uses TRBV5-4 with TRBJ1-2; D might be TRBD1 (6 bases). The sample was peripheral blood, taken on day 0 of AZD1222 vaccination. The chain's CDR3 is CASSLLRTDHNYGYTF. In nucleotides, the CDR3 is TGTGCCAGCAGCTTATTACGGACAGACCATAACTATGGCTACACCTTC.